This T cell receptor beta chain emerged from a study of T cells after yellow fever vaccination. It was through 5'RACE template switching that TCR cDNA was made, with a universal primer site and UMIs added. In TCRdb, the 5' RACE reads were re-called with MiXCR into one record per CDR3 protein. The top ten hold over 2.5% of the sample, which has 120,000 or so distinct CDR3 sequences, about 7% seen once. Trimming removed 0 bases at V and 3 bases at J, with 19 bases between. Germline V gene sequence: CDR1 MNHEY, CDR2 SVGEGT. This CDR3 spans 18 amino acids. Ten or more counts support this clonotype. Its antigen is still unknown. Findings and limits, study-wide: Only a minor proportion of clonotypes was detected across both CD4 and CD8 compartments. In post-booster samples, most primary-vaccination clones reappeared (approximately 95% CD4, approximately 91% CD8).

The chain uses TRBV6-2 or TRBV6-3 and TRBJ2-3; D gene unclear. This clonotype was obtained from a young man who received the YFV17D yellow fever vaccine. The starting material was CD4+ T cells sorted from PBMCs, obtained approximately 40 days after the first yellow fever vaccination. This chain's CDR3 is CASSYSMGYPSGTDTQYF. CDR3 coding DNA: TGTGCCAGCAGTTACTCGATGGGTTACCCCTCTGGGACAGATACGCAGTATTTT.